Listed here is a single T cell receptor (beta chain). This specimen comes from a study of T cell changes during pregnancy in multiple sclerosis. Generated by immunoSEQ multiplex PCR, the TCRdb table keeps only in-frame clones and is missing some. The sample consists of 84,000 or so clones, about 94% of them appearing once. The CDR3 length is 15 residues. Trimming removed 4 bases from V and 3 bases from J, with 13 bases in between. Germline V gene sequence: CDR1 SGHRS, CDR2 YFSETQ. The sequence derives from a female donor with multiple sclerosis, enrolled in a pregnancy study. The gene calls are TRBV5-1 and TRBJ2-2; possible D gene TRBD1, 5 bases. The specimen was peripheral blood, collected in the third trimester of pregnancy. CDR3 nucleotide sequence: TGCGCCAGCAGCCAGGACAACCCTGACACCGGGGAGCTGTTTTTT. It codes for CASSQDNPDTGELFF.